The following is a T cell receptor beta chain sequence with its context. CDR3 length: 21 amino acids. V lost 2 bases and J lost 0; bases outside the gene matches: 16. Looked up from germline, CDR1 is SGHRS and CDR2 is YFSETQ. This sample is part of a study of blood T cell repertoires in COVID-19. Authors' methods: Amplifying reference gene primers gave estimates of nucleated cell counts. Assay used: immunoSEQ multiplex PCR; TCRdb lists only in-frame clones, some missing. The V and J calls and clone size were taken over from that table, and D and trimming were inferred from the DNA. Counted here are more than 150,000 clones, around 87% occurring once; the ten biggest clones make up roughly 2.5%.

The receptor was derived from a man in his forties or fifties with active or convalescent COVID-19. Sequencing used peripheral blood. The rearrangement uses TRBV5-1 and TRBJ2-6; 8 nucleotides agree with TRBD1. CDR3 residues: CASSFFPLLDRGSSGANVLTF. For the CDR3, the DNA is TGCGCCAGCAGCTTTTTCCCCCTCCTAGACAGGGGAAGCTCTGGGGCCAACGTCCTGACTTTC.